These 21 T cell receptor beta chains were sequenced from one sample in a study of blood T cell repertoires in COVID-19. This table comes from immunoSEQ multiplex PCR, and its TCRdb copy is limited to in-frame clones, with some not included. The repertoire has 200,000 to 250,000 clones, around 87% of them found once; the top ten carry more than 6.5%. What was sequenced was peripheral blood. The receptor source for this set is a woman between 70 and 85 years old with active or convalescent COVID-19.

The chain carries TRBV19 and TRBJ2-5, with D perhaps TRBD2 (5 bases). Germline loops: CDR1 LNHDA, CDR2 SQIVND (reference sequence). The CDR3 spans 16 residues. The germline V and J ends were trimmed by 1 base and 6 bases, with 18 bases remaining between them. As DNA, the CDR3 is TGTGCCAGTAGTATAGGTGAGCGGAGTGTGGATAAGACCCAGTACTTC. This encodes CASSIGERSVDKTQYF.

V and J are TRBV18 and TRBJ1-2; maybe TRBD1 (5 bases). Per the germline V gene, CDR1 is KGHSH and CDR2 is LQKENI. This CDR3 region has 14 residues. V dropped 0 bases and J dropped 1 base, with 6 bases sitting between them. This CDR3 reads CASSPPTDNYGYTF. The CDR3 DNA follows: TGTGCCAGCTCACCACCGACAGATAACTATGGCTACACCTTC.

This clone appeared a single time. This chain joins TRBV5-4 and TRBJ2-1, with 7 bases identical to TRBD2. CDR3 length: 13 amino acids. The ends lost 4 bases at V and 7 bases at J; junction bases unmatched: 5. Germline CDR1 and CDR2: SGHNT and YYREEE (reference sequence). The CDR3 here is CASSPGLTNEQFF. In nucleotides, the CDR3 is TGTGCCAGCAGCCCGGGACTAACAAATGAGCAGTTCTTC.

This chain's CDR3 is CASSPTRDNRNTIYF. The CDR3 nucleotides are TGTGCCAGCAGCCCCACACGAGACAATAGAAACACCATATATTTT. The chain joins TRBV12-1 to TRBJ1-3; the DNA was not used to check the table's D call, TRBD1. TRBV12-1 is described as a pseudogene. This CDR3 region has 15 residues.

This chain links TRBV2 with TRBJ1-2, with 7 positions matching TRBD1. The V segment lost 3 bases and the J segment 4 bases; nucleotides outside the gene matches: 2. This CDR3 comprises 13 residues. The V gene's germline CDR1 is SNHLY and CDR2 FYNNEI. CDR3 DNA sequence: TGTGCCAGCAGTGAGGACAGGCTCTATGGCTACACCTTC. Translated, it gives CASSEDRLYGYTF.

The genes are TRBV28 and TRBJ2-5; D is perhaps TRBD1 (5 bases). Germline V gene lookup returns CDR1 MDHEN and CDR2 SYDVKM. This CDR3 contains 15 residues. Trimming pared 3 bases from V and 5 bases from J, leaving 16 bases between. Here the CDR3 reads CASSLVGQAQETQYF. The CDR3 nucleotides read TGTGCCAGCAGTTTGGTGGGGCAGGCCCAGGAGACCCAGTACTTC.

The chain is built from TRBV6-5 and TRBJ2-1, with D perhaps TRBD2 (6 bases). Deletions cut 6 bases from V and 9 bases from J, with 9 bases between. The CDR3 covers 11 residues. Germline loops: CDR1 MNHEY, CDR2 SVGAGI. CDR3 bases: TGTGCCAGCAGACGGGGAGGTGAGCAGTTCTTC. Its translation: CASRRGGEQFF.

The CDR3 DNA reads TGTGCCAGCAGCACGGGGGTCTCTGGAAACACCATATATTTT. The encoded protein is CASSTGVSGNTIYF. This chain uses TRBV6-5 with TRBJ1-3; TRBD1 is a possible D gene (5 bases). CDR1 is MNHEY, CDR2 SVGAGI, per germline. V lost 6 bases and J lost 0, with 9 bases in between. The CDR3 has 14 residues.

The chain uses TRBV7-2 and TRBJ2-7; TRBD1 is a possible D gene (6 bases). Germline CDR1 and CDR2: SGHTA and FQGNSA. The CDR3 contains 13 residues. V lost 5 bases and J lost 3, with 11 bases in between. In nucleotides, the CDR3 is TGTGCCAGCAGCGAGGGGGACCGCTACGAGCAGTACTTC. This encodes CASSEGDRYEQYF.

The chain links TRBV5-1 to TRBJ2-3; 10 bases match TRBD2. V gave up 4 bases and J gave up 9 bases; unmatched junction bases: 14. CDR1 is SGHRS and CDR2 is YFSETQ in the germline V gene. The CDR3 extends over 16 amino acids. The CDR3 here is CASSDLAGGPMGTQYF. CDR3 nucleotide sequence: TGCGCCAGCAGCGACTTAGCGGGGGGCCCGATGGGGACGCAGTATTTT.

The J gene is TRBJ1-2, the V gene TRBV3-1 (or the pseudogene TRBV3-2); D gene ambiguous. Trimming removed 0 bases from V and 8 bases from J, with 10 bases in between. The CDR3 has 13 residues. Germline V CDR1 and CDR2: LGHDT, YNNKEL (reference sequence). The CDR3 DNA sequence: TGTGCCAGCAGCCAAGATGGAGGGTTCGGCTACACCTTC. Translated: CASSQDGGFGYTF.

The V and J genes are TRBV5-5 and TRBJ1-5, with D possibly being TRBD1 (5 bases). The CDR3 consists of 16 residues. The germline gives CDR1 SGHKS, CDR2 YYEKEE (reference sequence). The V gene lost 0 bases and the J gene lost 1 base, with 11 bases spanning the gap. DNA of the CDR3: TGTGCCAGCAGCTTGGACGGGGGAAACAGCAATCAGCCCCAGCATTTT. Translated, it gives CASSLDGGNSNQPQHF.

The sample holds one count of this clone. The sample carries other DNA sequences with the same CDR3. The chain uses TRBV19 and TRBJ2-7, with 8 bases fitting TRBD1. The CDR3 loop spans 14 amino acids. V was clipped by 3 bases and J by 6 bases; unmatched bases: 7. CDR1 LNHDA and CDR2 SQIVND come from the germline V gene (reference sequence). The DNA for the CDR3 is TGTGCCAGTAGTATCGACAGGGGAAGGCGCGAGCAGTACTTC. This sequence encodes CASSIDRGRREQYF.

The V gene is TRBV19, the J gene TRBJ1-2, with 8 positions matching TRBD1. The junction had 2 bases not matched to a gene; V was cut back by 1 base and J by 4 bases. This CDR3 region has 14 residues. CDR1 and CDR2 (germline): LNHDA, SQIVND (reference sequence). The CDR3 nucleotides read TGTGCCAGTAGTATAGGGACAGGGATCTATGGCTACACCTTC. Amino acid sequence: CASSIGTGIYGYTF.

The sample holds one count of this clone. The V gene is TRBV4-1, the J gene TRBJ2-2, with 8 positions matching TRBD1. The CDR3 extends over 18 amino acids. V dropped 4 bases and J dropped 2; count of bases not matched to a gene: 12. Per the germline V gene, CDR1 is MGHRA and CDR2 is YSYEKL. The CDR3 DNA follows: TGCGCCAGCAGCCCGAGGGCAGGGGGCGTAGGTAACACCGGGGAGCTGTTTTTT. It codes for CASSPRAGGVGNTGELFF.

The rearrangement uses TRBV5-1 and TRBJ2-1; a weak D match, TRBD2 (5 bases). Germline V gives CDR1 SGHRS, CDR2 YFSETQ. The V end was cut by 3 bases, the J end by 7 bases, with 17 bases between. The CDR3 runs to 15 residues. Here the CDR3 reads CASSSPAERKNEQFF. DNA for the CDR3: TGCGCCAGCAGCTCCCCGGCGGAGCGGAAGAATGAGCAGTTCTTC. Full variable domain (missing parts from reference TRBV5-1 and TRBJ2-1): KAGVTQTPRYLIKTRGQQVTLSCSPISGHRSVSWYQQTPGQGLQFLFEYFSETQRNKGNFPGRFSGRQFSNSRSEMNVSTLELGDSALYLCASSSPAERKNEQFFGPGTRLTVL.

The chain recombines TRBV6-5 with TRBJ2-7; a possible D gene is TRBD2 (5 bases). Germline V gene data show CDR1 as MNHEY and CDR2 as SVGAGI. Between the trimmed V and J ends, which lost 8 bases and 3 bases, there was a span of 14 bases. CDR3 length equals 13 residues. CDR3 sequence reads: CASGRAEGYEQYF. The CDR3 DNA is TGTGCCAGCGGTCGGGCCGAGGGCTACGAGCAGTACTTC.

In its sample, this clone was seen a few times. The chain joins TRBV19 to TRBJ1-6, with 9 bases that match TRBD1. Germline loops: CDR1 LNHDA, CDR2 SQIVND (reference sequence). Losses at the gene ends were 7 bases for V and 7 bases for J; bases not matched to a gene: 8. The CDR3 is 15 amino acids. CDR3 amino acids: CASNGRTGENSPLHF. The CDR3 coding sequence is TGTGCCAGTAATGGGAGGACAGGGGAGAATTCACCCCTCCACTTT. The variable domain in full, with the rest retrieved from reference TRBV19 and TRBJ1-6, is DGGITQSPKYLFRKEGQNVTLSCEQNLNHDAMYWYRQDPGQGLRLIYYSQIVNDFQKGDIAEGYSVSREKKESFPLTVTSAQKNPTAFYLCASNGRTGENSPLHFGNGTRLTVT.

The V call is TRBV23-1, the J call TRBJ1-5, with 7 bases identical to TRBD1. Being an ORF, TRBV23-1 has a function that is uncertain. The CDR3 sequence is 17 residues long. J lost 5 bases, V lost 1 base, and 11 bases had no gene match. The CDR3 region has the DNA TGCGCCAGCAGTCAATACATCCCCGGGACAGCGGATCAGCCCCAGCATTTT. Translation: CASSQYIPGTADQPQHF.

The chain links TRBV7-2 to TRBJ2-3; TRBD2 matches 8 bases. CDR1 SGHTA and CDR2 FQGNSA come from the germline V gene. The ends lost 5 bases at V and 7 bases at J; junction bases unmatched: 5. This CDR3 has 13 amino acids. CDR3 loop: CASSGGGPNTQYF. The CDR3 DNA reads as TGTGCCAGCAGCGGCGGGGGGCCAAATACGCAGTATTTT.

The J gene is TRBJ2-1, the V gene TRBV19; D gene unclear. CDR3 length: 15 residues. Germline CDR1 LNHDA, CDR2 SQIVND (reference sequence). V lost 10 bases and J 7 bases, leaving 23 bases between the germline ends. Here the CDR3 reads CATRSQASRRNEQFF. CDR3 nucleotides: TGTGCCACCCGGAGCCAAGCGTCCCGGCGGAATGAGCAGTTCTTC.